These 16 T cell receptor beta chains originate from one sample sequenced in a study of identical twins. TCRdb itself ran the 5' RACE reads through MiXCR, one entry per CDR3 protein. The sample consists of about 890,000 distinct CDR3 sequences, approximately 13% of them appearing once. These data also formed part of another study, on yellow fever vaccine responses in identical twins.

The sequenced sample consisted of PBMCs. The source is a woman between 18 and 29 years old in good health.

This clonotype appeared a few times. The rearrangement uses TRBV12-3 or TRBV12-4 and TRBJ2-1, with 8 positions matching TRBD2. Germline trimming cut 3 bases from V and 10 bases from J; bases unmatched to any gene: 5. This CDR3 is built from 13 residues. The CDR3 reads CASSFLTGGEQFF. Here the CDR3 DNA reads TGTGCCAGCAGTTTCCTAACGGGAGGGGAGCAGTTCTTC.

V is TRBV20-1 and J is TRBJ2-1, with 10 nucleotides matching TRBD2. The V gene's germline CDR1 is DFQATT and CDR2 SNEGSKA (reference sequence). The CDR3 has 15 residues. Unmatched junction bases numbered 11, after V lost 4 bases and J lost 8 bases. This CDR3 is CSANKRGGTVDEQFF. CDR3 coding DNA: TGCAGTGCTAATAAGCGGGGGGGCACTGTAGATGAGCAGTTCTTC.

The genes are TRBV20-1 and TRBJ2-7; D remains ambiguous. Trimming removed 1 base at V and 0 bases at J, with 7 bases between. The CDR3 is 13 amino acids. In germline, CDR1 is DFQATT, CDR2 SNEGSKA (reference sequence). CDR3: CSARVAYSYEQYF. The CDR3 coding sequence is TGCAGTGCTAGAGTAGCCTACTCCTACGAGCAGTACTTC.

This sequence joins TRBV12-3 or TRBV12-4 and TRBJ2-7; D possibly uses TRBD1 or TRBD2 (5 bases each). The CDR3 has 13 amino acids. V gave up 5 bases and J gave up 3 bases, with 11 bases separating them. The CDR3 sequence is CASSGDQFYEQYF. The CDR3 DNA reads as TGTGCCAGCAGTGGGGACCAATTCTACGAGCAGTACTTC.

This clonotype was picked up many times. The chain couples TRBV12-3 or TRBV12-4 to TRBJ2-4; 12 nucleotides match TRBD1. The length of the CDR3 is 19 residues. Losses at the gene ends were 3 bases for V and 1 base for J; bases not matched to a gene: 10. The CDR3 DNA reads TGTGCCAGCAGTTTCCGCCCGGGACAGGGGGCTCCGGCCAAAAACATTCAGTACTTC. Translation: CASSFRPGQGAPAKNIQYF.

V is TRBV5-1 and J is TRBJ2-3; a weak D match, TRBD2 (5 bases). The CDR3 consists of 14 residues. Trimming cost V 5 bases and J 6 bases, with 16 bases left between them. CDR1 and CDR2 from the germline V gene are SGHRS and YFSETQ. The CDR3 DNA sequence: TGCGCCAGCAGATCCGAGGTAGCGACTGATACGCAGTATTTT. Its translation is CASRSEVATDTQYF.

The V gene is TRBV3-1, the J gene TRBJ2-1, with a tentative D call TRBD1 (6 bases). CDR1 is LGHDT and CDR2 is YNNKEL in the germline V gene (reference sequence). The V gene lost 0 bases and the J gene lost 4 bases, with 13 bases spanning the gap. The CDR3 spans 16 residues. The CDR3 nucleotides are TGTGCCAGCAGCCAAGATCAATGGACAGCTTACAATGAGCAGTTCTTC. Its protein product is CASSQDQWTAYNEQFF.

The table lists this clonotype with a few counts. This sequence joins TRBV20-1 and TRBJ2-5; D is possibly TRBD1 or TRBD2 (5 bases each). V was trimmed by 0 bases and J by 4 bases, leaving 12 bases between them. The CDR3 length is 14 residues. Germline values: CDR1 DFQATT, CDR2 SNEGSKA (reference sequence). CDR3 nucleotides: TGCAGTGCTAGAGATGGGGCTGGAGGAGAGACCCAGTACTTC. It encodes CSARDGAGGETQYF.

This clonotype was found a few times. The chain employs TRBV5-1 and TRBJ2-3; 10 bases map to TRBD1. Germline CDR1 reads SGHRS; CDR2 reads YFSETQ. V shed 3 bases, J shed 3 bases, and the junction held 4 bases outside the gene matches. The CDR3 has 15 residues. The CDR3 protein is CASSWTGGETDTQYF. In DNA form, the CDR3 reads TGCGCCAGCAGCTGGACAGGGGGAGAGACAGATACGCAGTATTTT.

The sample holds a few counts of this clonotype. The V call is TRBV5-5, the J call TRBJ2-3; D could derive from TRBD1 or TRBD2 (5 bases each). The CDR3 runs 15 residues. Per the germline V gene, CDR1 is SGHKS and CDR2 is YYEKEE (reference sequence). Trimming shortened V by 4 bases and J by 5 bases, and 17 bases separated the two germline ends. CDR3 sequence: CASSPYQGDGDTQYF. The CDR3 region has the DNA TGTGCCAGCAGCCCGTATCAGGGAGATGGAGATACGCAGTATTTT.

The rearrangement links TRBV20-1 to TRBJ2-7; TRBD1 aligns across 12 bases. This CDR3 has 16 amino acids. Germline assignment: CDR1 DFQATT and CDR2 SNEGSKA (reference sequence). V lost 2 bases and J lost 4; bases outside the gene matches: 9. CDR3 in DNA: TGCAGTGCTAGAAGGGACAGGGGGCACCCAGAATACGAGCAGTACTTC. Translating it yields CSARRDRGHPEYEQYF.

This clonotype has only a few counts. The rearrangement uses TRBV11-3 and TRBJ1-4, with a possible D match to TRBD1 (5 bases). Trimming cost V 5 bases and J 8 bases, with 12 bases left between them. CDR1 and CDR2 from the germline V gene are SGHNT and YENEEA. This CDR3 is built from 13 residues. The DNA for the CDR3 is TGTGCCAGCAGCCAGGGACCAAGGGAAAAACTGTTTTTT. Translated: CASSQGPREKLFF.

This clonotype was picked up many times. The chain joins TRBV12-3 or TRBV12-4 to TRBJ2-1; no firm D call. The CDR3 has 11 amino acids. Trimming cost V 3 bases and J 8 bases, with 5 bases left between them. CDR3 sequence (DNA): TGTGCCAGCAGTTTTAGGGATGAGCAGTTCTTC. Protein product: CASSFRDEQFF.

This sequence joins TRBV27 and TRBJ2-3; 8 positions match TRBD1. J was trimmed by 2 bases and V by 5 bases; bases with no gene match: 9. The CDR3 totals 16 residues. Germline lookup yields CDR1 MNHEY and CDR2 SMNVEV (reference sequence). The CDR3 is CASSSRDRTTTDTQYF. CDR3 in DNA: TGTGCCAGCAGTAGCCGGGACAGGACCACCACAGATACGCAGTATTTT.

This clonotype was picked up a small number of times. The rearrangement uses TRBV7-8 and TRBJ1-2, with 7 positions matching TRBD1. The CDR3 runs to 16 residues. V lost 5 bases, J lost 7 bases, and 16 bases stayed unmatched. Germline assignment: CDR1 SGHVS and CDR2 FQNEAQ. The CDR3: CASSTRITGTEFGYTF. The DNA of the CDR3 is TGTGCCAGCAGCACCCGTATAACCGGGACAGAGTTTGGCTACACCTTC.

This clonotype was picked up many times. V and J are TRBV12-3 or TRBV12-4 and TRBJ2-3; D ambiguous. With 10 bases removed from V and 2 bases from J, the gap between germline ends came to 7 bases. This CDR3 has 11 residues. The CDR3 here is CATAITDTQYF. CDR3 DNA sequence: TGTGCCACCGCCATCACAGATACGCAGTATTTT.